These T cell receptor beta chains were read from a single sample in a study of long-term antiretroviral therapy in people with HIV. Using immunoSEQ multiplex PCR, the repertoire was profiled, and TCRdb retains in-frame clones only, with some absent. This sample has about 28,000 clones, with approximately 84% found just once. The source was unsorted PBMCs, collected 2 years after starting antiretroviral therapy. All receptors derive from a man between 45 and 60 years old with HIV. Both conserved end residues are part of each CDR3. A D gene is named only where the DNA matches it firmly. Rows may omit the clone size; those that give it use once, few, many or a size class.

TGTGCCAGCAGACGGCGGGACAGGGATAATGAAAAACTGTTTTTT	CASRRRDRDNEKLFF	TRBJ1-4	TRBD1	NA	15	TRBV11-3
TGTGCCAGTAGTATCCGGATCGTCTACGAGCAGTACTTC	CASSIRIVYEQYF	TRBJ2-7	NA	NA	13	TRBV19
TGTGCCAGCAGCGTCGGACTAGCGGGAGACTTTTCCTACGAGCAGTACTTC	CASSVGLAGDFSYEQYF	TRBJ2-7	TRBD2	NA	17	TRBV9
TGTGCCAGCTCTCAGGGGCTCAGCTATGGCTACACCTTC	CASSQGLSYGYTF	TRBJ1-2	NA	NA	13	TRBV6-1
TGTGCCAGCAGTTCCACCCACTCAGGTTCGGGCGAGCAGTACTTC	CASSSTHSGSGEQYF	TRBJ2-7	NA	NA	15	TRBV28
TGTGCCATCAGTGTCTCTACTTTAGCGGTAACGCACTACGAGCAGTACTTC	CAISVSTLAVTHYEQYF	TRBJ2-7	NA	NA	17	TRBV10-3
TGTGCCAGCAGCTTGCTTTCGGGCAATGAAGCTTTCTTT	CASSLLSGNEAFF	TRBJ1-1	NA	few	13	TRBV5-4
TGCGCCAGCAGCGGACAGGAGGGGACCGGGGAGCTGTTTTTT	CASSGQEGTGELFF	TRBJ2-2	NA	few	14	TRBV4-1
TGTGCCAGCAGCACCCCTCCAGATACGCAGTATTTT	CASSTPPDTQYF	TRBJ2-3	NA	NA	12	TRBV9
TGTGCCAGCAGGGGGGGCAACTACGAGCAGTACTTC	CASRGGNYEQYF	TRBJ2-7	NA	NA	12	TRBV28
TGTGCCAGCAGTCCGAGGTCCCAGCGCACTGAAGCTTTCTTT	CASSPRSQRTEAFF	TRBJ1-1	NA	few	14	TRBV27
TGTGCCAGCAGCTTAGATCGTGACAGGGGGCGCTCCGAGCAGTACTTC	CASSLDRDRGRSEQYF	TRBJ2-7	TRBD1	NA	16	TRBV11-2
TGTGCCTATAAAGGTCCGGTGATCACTGAAGCTTTCTTT	CAYKGPVITEAFF	TRBJ1-1	NA	NA	13	TRBV30
TGTGCCAGCAGCCTGCGGACTAGCGGGGGCCTCAGGACCGGGGAGCTGTTTTTT	CASSLRTSGGLRTGELFF	TRBJ2-2	TRBD2	NA	18	TRBV11-2
TGTGCCAGTAGTACCGACAGGGTGTATTCGGGTTACAATGAGCAGTTCTTC	CASSTDRVYSGYNEQFF	TRBJ2-1	TRBD1	NA	17	TRBV19
TGTGCCAGCTCAGTTCGGACAGAGGCTAACTATGGCTACACCTTC	CASSVRTEANYGYTF	TRBJ1-2	NA	NA	15	TRBV18
TGCGCCAGCAGCCAAGACCCGACAGGAAACAGGGACACTGAAGCTTTCTTT	CASSQDPTGNRDTEAFF	TRBJ1-1	NA	few	17	TRBV4-1
TGTGCCAGCAGCTCCGGGGCCCCGAACACTGAAGCTTTCTTT	CASSSGAPNTEAFF	TRBJ1-1	NA	once	14	TRBV7-9
TGTGCCAGCTCTCCGAGCACCGGGGAGCTGTTTTTT	CASSPSTGELFF	TRBJ2-2	NA	NA	12	TRBV18
TGTGCCAGCAGTGCCTATACTGAAGCTTTCTTT	CASSAYTEAFF	TRBJ1-1	NA	NA	11	TRBV6-6
TGTGCCAGCAGCTCGACGAGCGGGAGATACAATGAGCAGTTCTTC	CASSSTSGRYNEQFF	TRBJ2-1	TRBD2	NA	15	TRBV11-2
TGTGCCTGGAGTGTAACCGAAAATCAGCCCCAGCATTTT	CAWSVTENQPQHF	TRBJ1-5	NA	NA	13	TRBV30
TGTGCCAGCAGCCCTCGGACGGATAGAAACACCGGGGAGCTGTTTTTT	CASSPRTDRNTGELFF	TRBJ2-2	NA	NA	16	TRBV9
TGTGCCAGCAGCTTAGAGAGAGAGAACACTGAAGCTTTCTTT	CASSLERENTEAFF	TRBJ1-1	NA	NA	14	TRBV7-3
TGTGCCAGCAGCCAGACGGGCGGGGGGAATGAGCAGTTCTTC	CASSQTGGGNEQFF	TRBJ2-1	TRBD2	NA	14	TRBV11-2
TGCGCCAGCAGCCCTCAAAGGGGTTCTTCCTACAATGAGCAGTTCTTC	CASSPQRGSSYNEQFF	TRBJ2-1	NA	NA	16	TRBV4-1
TGTGCCGCGACAACAACTAACTATGGCTACACCTTC	CAATTTNYGYTF	TRBJ1-2	NA	NA	12	TRBV28
TGTGCCAGCTCTACCGAGAGCTTGGGTGGAAACACCATATATTTT	CASSTESLGGNTIYF	TRBJ1-3	NA	NA	15	TRBV18
TGTGCCAGCAGTGAACAGGGGAATCAGCCCCAGCATTTT	CASSEQGNQPQHF	TRBJ1-5	NA	few	13	TRBV2
TGCGCCAGCAGTGAGAGGTCGGGGGATCCCTACAATGAGCAGTTCTTC	CASSERSGDPYNEQFF	TRBJ2-1	NA	NA	16	TRBV10-1
TGTGCCTGGAGTTCGGGACAGGGGGCTAGTGGTGGCTACACCTTC	CAWSSGQGASGGYTF	TRBJ1-2	TRBD1	NA	15	TRBV30
TGTGCCAGCAGTGACATTCCAGGGGGCGGGGGGCAAGAGACCCAGTACTTC	CASSDIPGGGGQETQYF	TRBJ2-5	NA	few	17	TRBV6-1
TGTGCCAGCAGTGAAGCAGCAGGGTCCGGCACAGATACGCAGTATTTT	CASSEAAGSGTDTQYF	TRBJ2-3	NA	NA	16	TRBV2
TGTGCCAGCAGCGCCCTGCGGACAGTCTATGGCTACACCTTC	CASSALRTVYGYTF	TRBJ1-2	NA	NA	14	TRBV11-2
TGTGCCAGCAGTTCTGGACAGGGGGCAAGGCCCCAGCATTTT	CASSSGQGARPQHF	TRBJ1-5	TRBD1	NA	14	TRBV27
TGTGCCAGCACTCCCATCCCCACTAACTATGGCTACACCTTC	CASTPIPTNYGYTF	TRBJ1-2	NA	NA	14	TRBV28
TGTGCCAGCAGCGGACGGATGAATAGCAATCAGCCCCAGCATTTT	CASSGRMNSNQPQHF	TRBJ1-5	NA	NA	15	TRBV6-1
TGTGCCACCAGCAGAGATCTTCCAGGGACGCGGGCGGGTGCAACTAATGAAAAACTGTTTTTT	CATSRDLPGTRAGATNEKLFF	TRBJ1-4	NA	NA	21	TRBV15
TGTGCCAGCAGCGCTAGGACAGGGTATAGCAATCAGCCCCAGCATTTT	CASSARTGYSNQPQHF	TRBJ1-5	TRBD1	NA	16	TRBV7-8
TGTGCCAGCGGCTCTTACAATGAGCAGTTCTTC	CASGSYNEQFF	TRBJ2-1	NA	NA	11	TRBV28
TGTGCCAGCAGTCGGACAGGGGAAGAGACCCAGTACTTC	CASSRTGEETQYF	TRBJ2-5	TRBD1	NA	13	TRBV28
TGCGCCAGCAGCCGGTTAGCGGGTAGTGAGCAGTACTTC	CASSRLAGSEQYF	TRBJ2-5	TRBD2	NA	13	TRBV4-3
TGTGCCAGCAGCCAGGGACTAGCGGGATTAACCGGGGAGCTGTTTTTT	CASSQGLAGLTGELFF	TRBJ2-2	TRBD2	once	16	TRBV27
TGCAGCGTTGGTACTGACCCCCAGCATTTT	CSVGTDPQHF	TRBJ1-5	NA	NA	10	TRBV29-1
TGTGCCAGCAGTCCCGGGACAGGGGGTAGCAATCAGCCCCAGCATTTT	CASSPGTGGSNQPQHF	TRBJ1-5	TRBD1	NA	16	TRBV28
TGTGCCAGCAGCGTAGAGGGAACAGGGAGGTACTATGGCTACACCTTC	CASSVEGTGRYYGYTF	TRBJ1-2	NA	NA	16	TRBV9
TGCAGTTCGGGTACCAATGAAAAACTGTTTTTT	CSSGTNEKLFF	TRBJ1-4	NA	NA	11	TRBV20-1
TGTGCCAGCAGTTTATATATATTTCGACTAGAGGCCGGGGAGCTGTTTTTT	CASSLYIFRLEAGELFF	TRBJ2-2	NA	NA	17	TRBV28
TGTGCCAGCAGTGCCGTGGGGGGGGTCGAAGGCTCCGGGGAGCTGTTTTTT	CASSAVGGVEGSGELFF	TRBJ2-2	TRBD2	NA	17	TRBV28
TGTGCCAGCAGTTTAGGAGACTCCTACAATGAGCAGTTCTTC	CASSLGDSYNEQFF	TRBJ2-1	NA	NA	14	TRBV28
TGTGCCAGTATGCTTCAGGGGGGAGGCTATGGCTACACCTTC	CASMLQGGGYGYTF	TRBJ1-2	TRBD1	NA	14	TRBV19
TGTGCCTCAAACAGGGGGCCTGAGGGAAACACCATATATTTT	CASNRGPEGNTIYF	TRBJ1-3	TRBD1	NA	14	TRBV9
TGTGCCAGCAGCTTTTACAGGGAGGGAGCTTTCTTT	CASSFYREGAFF	TRBJ1-1	NA	NA	12	TRBV7-9
TGTGCCAGCAGCTTGGGACAGGGTCCAGATACGCAGTATTTT	CASSLGQGPDTQYF	TRBJ2-3	TRBD1	NA	14	TRBV7-2